This record concerns one TCR beta chain sequence. Antigen: not known. The data are from a study of vaccination effects on CD4 cells after COVID-19. Study background: It was two doses of either the BNT162b2 or mRNA-1273 vaccine that participants received.

This CDR3 comprises 16 residues. The ends lost 0 bases at V and 5 bases at J; junction bases unmatched: 9. Germline assignment: CDR1 SGHNT and CDR2 YYREEE (reference sequence). Assay used: immunoSEQ multiplex PCR; TCRdb lists only in-frame clones, some missing. The repertoire holds some 56,000 clones, 76% seen once, with over 5% in the top ten. Before any sequencing was done, the ViraFEST assay used viral peptide pools to expand antigen-specific CD4+ T cells. Subsequent to a culture period of nine to ten days, CD4+ T cells were isolated. According to PCR results, the person was infected with SARS-CoV-2 between March and December 2020. Study-level points and caveats: Vaccine-induced new clones formed most post-vaccine spike-reactive clones in convalescents. Marked clonal contraction of both clone types appeared late after vaccination.

The source material was CD4+ T cells from PBMCs cultured with HIV peptides, sampled before COVID-19 vaccination. Subset: HIV-1 Nef peptide pool negative control/reference culture. This TCR was sampled from a human donor who had a prior SARS-CoV-2 infection. V and J are TRBV5-4 and TRBJ2-5; 8 bases are a match to TRBD1. The CDR3 protein is CASSLGVRGRDETQYF. As DNA, the CDR3 is TGTGCCAGCAGCTTGGGGGTCAGGGGGCGGGATGAGACCCAGTACTTC.